The 28 T cell receptor beta chains presented below share a single source sample, sequenced in a study of human T cells and chemical hapten exposure. Time point specified: pre-sensitization, week 0. Sample treatment: therapeutic diphenylcyclopropenone sensitization with weekly scalp DPC. TCRdb reanalysed the RACE reads using MiXCR and keeps one entry per CDR3 protein. There are 250,000 or so distinct CDR3 sequences in the sample; 7.5% to 8% occur only once, and 0.9% to 1.5% lies in the top ten. The material was whole blood, obtained in connection with sensitization to the hapten diphenylcyclopropenone (DPC). The receptors stem from a man aged 18 to 29 with alopecia areata. Some clones in this sample may be carry-over from other donors' samples.

This clonotype was observed at least ten times. CDR3 residues: CASSSPDWSGTDTQYF. Here the CDR3 DNA reads TGTGCCAGCAGTTCCCCCGATTGGTCGGGCACAGATACGCAGTATTTT. The chain carries TRBV27 and TRBJ2-3; D is ambiguous. Looked up from germline, CDR1 is MNHEY and CDR2 is SMNVEV (reference sequence). The germline V and J ends were trimmed by 4 bases and 1 base, with 15 bases remaining between them. The length of the CDR3 is 16 residues.

The V call is TRBV6-6, the J call TRBJ2-2; D ambiguous. The CDR3 has 13 amino acids. Germline assignment: CDR1 MNHNY and CDR2 SVGAGI (reference sequence). Trimming pared 7 bases from V and 5 bases from J, leaving 11 bases between. This CDR3 is CASNGWGTGELFF. CDR3 coding DNA: TGTGCCAGCAACGGGTGGGGAACCGGGGAGCTGTTTTTT.

This clonotype has at least ten counts. V and J are TRBV6-5 and TRBJ1-2; D is uncertain. Germline V lookup: CDR1 MNHEY, CDR2 SVGAGI. The CDR3 sequence is 13 residues long. V was cut by 8 bases and J by 4 bases, with 14 bases left in between. CDR3 DNA: TGTGCCAGCCGCCTCAGCAATATCTATGGCTACACCTTC. This codes for CASRLSNIYGYTF.

This clonotype showed up many times. The rearrangement uses TRBV12-3 or TRBV12-4 and TRBJ2-2, with a weak D call TRBD1 (6 bases). Trimming took 4 bases from V and 0 from J, leaving 12 bases between them. This CDR3 spans 16 amino acids. The DNA for the CDR3 is TGTGCCAGCAGTTCCCTGACAGGACCGAACACCGGGGAGCTGTTTTTT. This codes for CASSSLTGPNTGELFF.

The chain is built from TRBV7-9 and TRBJ2-3, with 10 nucleotides matching TRBD1. Germline CDR1 is SEHNR and CDR2 is FQNEAQ (reference sequence). The CDR3 consists of 16 residues. V lost 2 bases to trimming and J lost 1 base; unmatched junction nucleotides: 3. This CDR3 reads CASSLRTGGGTDTQYF. Here the CDR3 DNA reads TGTGCCAGCAGCTTAAGGACAGGGGGGGGCACAGATACGCAGTATTTT.

This sequence joins TRBV7-2 and TRBJ1-5; 7 nucleotides match TRBD1. Germline V lookup: CDR1 SGHTA, CDR2 FQGNSA. The CDR3 spans 19 residues. Trimming took 4 bases from V and 7 from J; bases not matched to a gene: 22. The CDR3 bases are TGTGCCAGCAGCTACAACCTCCGGGACAGAGGCTTGAGGGGGCAGCCCCAGCATTTT. It is translated as CASSYNLRDRGLRGQPQHF. Full variable domain (remainder filled in from reference TRBV7-2 and TRBJ1-5): GAGVSQSPSNKVTEKGKDVELRCDPISGHTALYWYRQSLGQGLEFLIYFQGNSAPDKSGLPSDRFSAERTGGSVSTLTIQRTQQEDSAVYLCASSYNLRDRGLRGQPQHFGDGTRLSIL.

This chain joins TRBV9 and TRBJ2-7, with D unresolved. This CDR3 is 14 amino acids long. CDR1 and CDR2 (germline): SGDLS, YYNGEE. V lost 0 bases to trimming and J lost 0 bases, with 7 bases between them. The CDR3 is CASSVVGTSYEQYF. The CDR3 bases are TGTGCCAGCAGCGTAGTTGGAACCTCCTACGAGCAGTACTTC.

This clonotype has more than one count but fewer than ten. The CDR3 is CASSAWDRGDADTQYF. For the CDR3, the DNA is TGTGCCAGCAGTGCCTGGGACAGGGGGGACGCAGATACGCAGTATTTT. The chain uses TRBV6-1 and TRBJ2-3; 11 nucleotides agree with TRBD1. CDR3 length equals 16 residues. From germline, CDR1 is MNHNS and CDR2 SASEGT. The junction had 7 bases not matched to a gene; V was cut back by 4 bases and J by 4 bases.

The CDR3 is CSAKQGVSYNSPLHF. The CDR3 coding sequence is TGCAGTGCCAAGCAGGGAGTATCCTATAATTCACCCCTCCACTTT. The rearrangement uses TRBV20-1 and TRBJ1-6, with D perhaps matching TRBD1 (5 bases). The germline CDR1 and CDR2 sequences are DFQATT and SNEGSKA (reference sequence). This CDR3 has 15 residues. Between the trimmed V and J ends, which lost 6 bases and 1 base, there was a span of 13 bases.

J is TRBJ1-4 and V is TRBV27; 7 nucleotides match TRBD1. V shed 3 bases, J shed 7 bases, and the junction held 20 bases outside the gene matches. CDR1 is MNHEY and CDR2 is SMNVEV in the germline V gene (reference sequence). This CDR3 is built from 19 residues. CDR3 DNA sequence: TGTGCCAGCAGTTTTACAGGGGTGCGGGTCAGGGGTTCGGGTGAAAAACTGTTTTTT. Its translation: CASSFTGVRVRGSGEKLFF. Filled out from reference TRBV27 and TRBJ1-4, the complete variable domain reads EAQVTQNPRYLITVTGKKLTVTCSQNMNHEYMSWYRQDPGLGLRQIYYSMNVEVTDKGDVPEGYKVSRKEKRNFPLILESPSPNQTSLYFCASSFTGVRVRGSGEKLFFGSGTQLSVL.

This clonotype was picked up many times. The rearrangement links TRBV11-2 to TRBJ2-3; 12 bases agree with TRBD2. CDR1 is SGHAT, CDR2 FQNNGV, per germline. V lost 0 bases and J lost 8; bases outside the gene matches: 3. This CDR3 is built from 15 residues. The CDR3 coding sequence is TGTGCCAGCAGCTTAGAGACTAGCGGGAGCACTACGCAGTATTTT. Residues: CASSLETSGSTTQYF.

This clonotype was observed a handful of times. V usage is TRBV5-1 and J usage is TRBJ2-3, with TRBD1 matching over 9 bases. Germline CDR1 reads SGHRS; CDR2 reads YFSETQ. Trimming at V came to 4 bases and at J to 4 bases, leaving 7 bases not matched to a gene. The CDR3 is 15 residues long. The CDR3 DNA is TGCGCCAGCAGCCCTGGGACAGGGAATTCAGATACGCAGTATTTT. Its protein is CASSPGTGNSDTQYF. The full variable domain, with the rest looked up from reference TRBV5-1 and TRBJ2-3, is KAGVTQTPRYLIKTRGQQVTLSCSPISGHRSVSWYQQTPGQGLQFLFEYFSETQRNKGNFPGRFSGRQFSNSRSEMNVSTLELGDSALYLCASSPGTGNSDTQYFGPGTRLTVL.

The sample holds many counts of this clonotype. J is TRBJ2-1 and V is TRBV11-2; the D call may be TRBD1 or TRBD2 (5 bases each). Looked up from germline, CDR1 is SGHAT and CDR2 is FQNNGV. CDR3 length: 14 amino acids. V was pared by 1 base and J by 7 bases, with 11 bases between. In nucleotides, the CDR3 is TGTGCCAGCAGCTTAGCTGGGACGAGGAATGAGCAGTTCTTC. This translates into CASSLAGTRNEQFF.

The chain employs TRBV29-1 and TRBJ2-7; weak D call: TRBD2 (5 bases). Germline lookup yields CDR1 SQVTM and CDR2 ANQGSEA. There are 10 residues in the CDR3. The V end was cut by 5 bases, the J end by 6 bases, with 8 bases between. As DNA, the CDR3 is TGCAGCGTTTTAGCGAGCGAGCAGTACTTC. Encoded protein: CSVLASEQYF.

This clonotype was recorded at least ten times. The V and J genes are TRBV2 and TRBJ2-3, with a tentative D call TRBD1 (5 bases). Trimming took 4 bases from V and 0 from J, leaving 17 bases between them. The germline gives CDR1 SNHLY, CDR2 FYNNEI. This CDR3 comprises 17 residues. The CDR3 DNA reads TGTGCCAGCAGTGCCCGGACATTCTATCCTAGCACAGATACGCAGTATTTT. Translated, it gives CASSARTFYPSTDTQYF. The entire variable domain, with the rest obtained from reference TRBV2 and TRBJ2-3, is as follows: EPEVTQTPSHQVTQMGQEVILRCVPISNHLYFYWYRQILGQKVEFLVSFYNNEISEKSEIFDDQFSVERPDGSNFTLKIRSTKLEDSAMYFCASSARTFYPSTDTQYFGPGTRLTVL.

About this clonotype: This could be a read error, since a much larger clone is one nucleotide away. The chain combines TRBV29-1 with TRBJ2-3, with D possibly matching TRBD2 (6 bases). Trimming cost V 7 bases and J 7 bases, with 15 bases left between them. Germline V gene lookup returns CDR1 SQVTM and CDR2 ANQGSEA. CDR3 size: 12 residues. CDR3: CSAGTSHYTQYF. CDR3 DNA: TGCAGCGCGGGGACTTCCCACTATACGCAGTATTTT.

This clonotype appeared many times. CDR3 nucleotide sequence: TGTGCCAGCAGCGAGGACGGCTATGGCTACACCTTC. It yields the protein CASSEDGYGYTF. The rearrangement uses TRBV9 and TRBJ1-2; D is unclear. The CDR3 length is 12 residues. The V end lost 3 bases, the J end lost 4 bases, and 7 bases lay between the germline ends. Germline lookup yields CDR1 SGDLS and CDR2 YYNGEE. Variable domain in full (rest from reference TRBV9 and TRBJ1-2): DSGVTQTPKHLITATGQRVTLRCSPRSGDLSVYWYQQSLDQGLQFLIQYYNGEERAKGNILERFSAQQFPDLHSELNLSSLELGDSALYFCASSEDGYGYTFGSGTRLTVV.

This clonotype appeared many times. This chain joins TRBV6-2 or TRBV6-3 and TRBJ1-5; TRBD1 aligns across 7 bases. The trim removed 0 bases at V and 3 bases at J, leaving 2 bases unmatched. The germline gives CDR1 MNHEY, CDR2 SVGEGT. The CDR3 covers 15 residues. The CDR3 DNA sequence: TGTGCCAGCAGTTACTCGGGGACAGACAATCAGCCCCAGCATTTT. It encodes CASSYSGTDNQPQHF.

This clonotype occurred a few times. V and J are TRBV7-3 and TRBJ2-5; D is undetermined. The V end lost 0 bases, the J end lost 6 bases, and 11 bases lay between the germline ends. This CDR3 is 14 amino acids long. Germline V gives CDR1 SGHTA, CDR2 FQGTGA. The CDR3 DNA reads as TGTGCCAGCAGCTTAACGGGCGGTGGGAAGACCCAGTACTTC. Protein product: CASSLTGGGKTQYF.

The V and J genes are TRBV7-2 and TRBJ2-3; possible D gene TRBD2, 5 bases. Germline V gives CDR1 SGHTA, CDR2 FQGNSA. Trimming stripped 2 bases from V and 0 bases from J, with 15 bases between. The CDR3 sequence is 17 residues long. CDR3 region: CASSLNPAGDSTDTQYF. CDR3 DNA sequence: TGTGCCAGCAGCTTAAATCCGGCCGGGGATAGCACAGATACGCAGTATTTT. Supplemented by reference TRBV7-2 and TRBJ2-3, the full variable domain reads GAGVSQSPSNKVTEKGKDVELRCDPISGHTALYWYRQSLGQGLEFLIYFQGNSAPDKSGLPSDRFSAERTGGSVSTLTIQRTQQEDSAVYLCASSLNPAGDSTDTQYFGPGTRLTVL.

A few counts support this clonotype. The J gene is TRBJ2-1, the V gene TRBV29-1; either TRBD1 or TRBD2 may supply D (6 bases each). Trimming took off 3 bases at V and 8 bases at J, with 14 bases between the two ends. There are 13 residues in the CDR3. The germline V gene encodes CDR1 SQVTM and CDR2 ANQGSEA. CDR3 amino acids: CSVDEQGGHEQFF. The CDR3 region has the DNA TGCAGCGTTGATGAACAGGGAGGCCATGAGCAGTTCTTC.

The chain links TRBV10-3 to TRBJ2-7; TRBD1 aligns across 9 bases. The V and J ends lost 9 bases and 3 bases, in that order; junction bases with no gene match: 3. The CDR3 contains 12 residues. Germline V gene lookup returns CDR1 ENHRY and CDR2 SYGVKD. The CDR3 is CAMGQGSYEQYF. The DNA of the CDR3 is TGTGCCATGGGACAGGGAAGCTACGAGCAGTACTTC.

The chain is built from TRBV19 and TRBJ2-3; 10 positions agree with TRBD2. J gave up 2 bases and V 5 bases, and 7 bases lay outside the gene matches. Germline-derived CDR1 and CDR2 are LNHDA and SQIVND (reference sequence). CDR3 length: 16 amino acids. The DNA for the CDR3 is TGTGCCAGTAGTGAGACTAGCGGGTTCCTCACAGATACGCAGTATTTT. Amino acids: CASSETSGFLTDTQYF.

This clonotype was seen many times. The chain links TRBV20-1 to TRBJ2-5; D is possibly TRBD1 (5 bases). The length of the CDR3 is 13 residues. Per the germline V gene, CDR1 is DFQATT and CDR2 is SNEGSKA (reference sequence). Trimming pared 3 bases from V and 2 bases from J, leaving 10 bases between. Here the CDR3 DNA reads TGCAGTGCTAGTTGGGGCCGACAAGAGACCCAGTACTTC. It specifies CSASWGRQETQYF.

This clonotype has only a few counts. The V and J genes are TRBV28 and TRBJ2-7, with D unclear. Germline V CDR1 and CDR2: MDHEN, SYDVKM. The CDR3 has 10 amino acids. V was trimmed by 6 bases and J by 11 bases, leaving 11 bases between them. The CDR3 is CASSHEWKYF. The DNA of the CDR3 is TGTGCCAGCAGCCATGAGTGGAAGTACTTC.

This clonotype was seen more than once but under ten times. The chain joins TRBV10-3 to TRBJ2-2; possibly TRBD2 for D (5 bases). The V gene lost 11 bases and the J gene lost 0 bases, with 13 bases spanning the gap. Germline loops: CDR1 ENHRY, CDR2 SYGVKD. The CDR3 is made up of 14 amino acids. The CDR3 is CAADEGANTGELFF. In DNA form, the CDR3 reads TGTGCCGCAGACGAGGGAGCGAACACCGGGGAGCTGTTTTTT.

The chain employs TRBV6-5 and TRBJ2-5; the match to TRBD1 covers 7 bases. After removal of 5 bases from V and 5 bases from J, the junction contained 5 bases not matched to a gene. The CDR3 contains 13 residues. Germline V gene sequence: CDR1 MNHEY, CDR2 SVGAGI. The CDR3 DNA reads as TGTGCCAGCAGTCAACAGGGGTTGGAGACCCAGTACTTC. It encodes CASSQQGLETQYF.

Only a few counts were recorded for this clonotype. The chain has TRBV15 and TRBJ1-3, with D unclear. The CDR3 sequence is 14 residues long. Germline CDR1 LNHNV, CDR2 YYDKDF (reference sequence). V was pared by 0 bases and J by 7 bases, with 10 bases between. CDR3 coding DNA: TGTGCCACCAGCAGAGATCGAGCACGGAACACCATATATTTT. Translated: CATSRDRARNTIYF.